This TCR beta chain was found in a study of beta chain features in type 1 diabetes. This clone has only a few counts. Its antigen is still unknown. What was sequenced were expressed TCRB transcripts, since all of the isolated RNA had been reverse transcribed. Assay used: immunoSEQ multiplex PCR; TCRdb lists only in-frame clones, some missing. The sample yields hundreds of thousands of clones, more than 13% seen once. The study's findings and limits: TCRB CDR3 length was moderately but significantly reduced in all four CD4+ subsets of Type 1 diabetes patients.

Each of the CD4+ naive, central memory, regulatory and stem cell-like memory populations was sorted via CD45RO/CCR7/CD25/CD127/CD95/CD27. From germline, CDR1 is ENHRY and CDR2 SYGVKD. This CDR3 region has 16 residues. Trimming pared 11 bases from V and 1 base from J, leaving 23 bases between. The sequenced sample consisted of naive CD4+ T cells from blood. This clonotype was obtained from a man aged 18 to 35 with type 1 diabetes. The genes are TRBV10-3 and TRBJ2-5, with D possibly being TRBD1 or TRBD2 (5 bases each). CDR3 nucleotides: TGTGCCGCCCAACGGGGACCCGACGGAGGCCAAGAGACCCAGTACTTC. Translation: CAAQRGPDGGQETQYF.